The entry below describes one T cell receptor beta chain. Its specificity is not known. The same CDR3 can be traced to other DNA sequences in this sample. These data are taken from a study of PD-1 blockade in classical Hodgkin lymphoma. All patients relapsed after autologous stem cell transplantation, and brentuximab vedotin exposure varied. The germline V gene has CDR1 SGHRS and CDR2 YFSETQ. The CDR3 has 16 amino acids. V gave up 0 bases and J gave up 0 bases, with 10 bases separating them. Whole-study results and caveats: Only CD4+ TCR diversity, not CD8+, had risen significantly by C4D1.

The repertoire was sequenced with immunoSEQ multiplex PCR; TCRdb's copy has only in-frame clones and lacks some. Counted here are about 110,000 clones, roughly nine tenths occurring once; the ten biggest clones make up 15% to 20%. The sequencing used peripheral blood mononuclear cells (PBMCs), collected before the second cycle of nivolumab. This chain joins TRBV5-1 and TRBJ2-1; D gene uncertain. The clonotype originates from a human donor with classical Hodgkin lymphoma. The CDR3 here is CASSLGPMSSYNEQFF. CDR3 nucleotides: TGCGCCAGCAGCTTGGGTCCGATGAGCTCCTACAATGAGCAGTTCTTC.